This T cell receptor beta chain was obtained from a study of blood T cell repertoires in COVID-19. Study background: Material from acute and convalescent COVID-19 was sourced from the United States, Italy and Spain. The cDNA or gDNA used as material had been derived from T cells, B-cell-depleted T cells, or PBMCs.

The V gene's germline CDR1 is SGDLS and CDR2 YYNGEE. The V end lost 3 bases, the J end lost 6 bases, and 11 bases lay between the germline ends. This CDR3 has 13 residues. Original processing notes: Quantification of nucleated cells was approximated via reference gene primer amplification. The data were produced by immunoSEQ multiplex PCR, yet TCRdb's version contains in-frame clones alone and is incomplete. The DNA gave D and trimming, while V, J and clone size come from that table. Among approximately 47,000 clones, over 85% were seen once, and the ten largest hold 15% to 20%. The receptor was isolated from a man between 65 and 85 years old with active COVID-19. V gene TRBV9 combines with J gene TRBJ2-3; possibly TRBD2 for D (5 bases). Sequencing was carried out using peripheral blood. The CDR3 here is CASSADWADTQYF. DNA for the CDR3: TGTGCCAGCAGCGCGGACTGGGCGGATACGCAGTATTTT.